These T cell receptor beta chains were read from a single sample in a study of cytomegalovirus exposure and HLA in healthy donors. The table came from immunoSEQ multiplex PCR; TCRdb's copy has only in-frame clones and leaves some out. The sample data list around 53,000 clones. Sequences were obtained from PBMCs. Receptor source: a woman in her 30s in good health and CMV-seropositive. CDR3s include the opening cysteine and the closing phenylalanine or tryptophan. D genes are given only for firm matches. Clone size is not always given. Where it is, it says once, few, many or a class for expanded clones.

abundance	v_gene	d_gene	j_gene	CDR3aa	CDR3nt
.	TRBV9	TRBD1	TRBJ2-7	CASSVGTGASYEQYF	TGTGCCAGCAGTGTTGGGACAGGGGCGTCCTACGAGCAGTACTTC
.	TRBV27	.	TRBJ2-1	CASSLFGQTEQFF	TGTGCCAGCAGTCTCTTCGGACAGACTGAGCAGTTCTTC
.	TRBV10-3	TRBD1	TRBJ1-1	CAIRGQGGDGTEAFF	TGTGCCATCAGAGGACAGGGGGGGGATGGCACTGAAGCTTTCTTT
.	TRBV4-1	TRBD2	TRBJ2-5	CASSQHPTSASQETQYF	TGCGCCAGCAGCCAGCACCCGACTAGCGCGTCCCAAGAGACCCAGTACTTC
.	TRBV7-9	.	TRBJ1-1	CASSSYGKAFF	TGTGCCAGCAGCTCCTACGGGAAGGCTTTCTTT
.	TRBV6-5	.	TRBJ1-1	CASSYRDTEAFF	TGTGCCAGCAGTTACAGAGACACTGAAGCTTTCTTT
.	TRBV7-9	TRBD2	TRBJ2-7	CASSQGLAGWGSSYEQYF	TGTGCCAGCAGCCAAGGACTAGCGGGTTGGGGGAGTTCCTACGAGCAGTACTTC
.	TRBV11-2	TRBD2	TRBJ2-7	CASSGTSGGIYEQYF	TGTGCCTCATCCGGGACTAGCGGGGGAATCTACGAGCAGTACTTC
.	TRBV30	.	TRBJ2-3	CAWSTGWADTQYF	TGTGCCTGGAGTACAGGGTGGGCAGATACGCAGTATTTT
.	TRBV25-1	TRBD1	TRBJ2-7	CASGTGDEQYF	TGTGCCAGCGGGACAGGGGACGAGCAGTACTTC
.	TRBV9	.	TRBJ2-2	CASSVAGSNTGELFF	TGTGCCAGCAGCGTGGCCGGGAGTAACACCGGGGAGCTGTTTTTT
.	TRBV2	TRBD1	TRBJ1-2	CASWTGEGGYTF	TGTGCCAGCTGGACAGGAGAAGGTGGCTACACCTTC
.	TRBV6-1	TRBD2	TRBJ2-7	CAISVGLAGVASYEQYF	TGTGCCATCAGTGTAGGTCTAGCGGGGGTTGCTTCCTACGAGCAGTACTTC
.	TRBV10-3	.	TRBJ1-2	CAISESIRGAGGYGYTF	TGTGCCATCAGTGAGTCGATCCGGGGGGCAGGTGGCTATGGCTACACCTTC
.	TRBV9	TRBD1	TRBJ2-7	CASSVGGTGFHEQYF	TGTGCCAGCAGCGTAGGCGGGACAGGGTTCCACGAGCAGTACTTC
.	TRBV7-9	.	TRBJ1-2	CASSSLGGRLGYGYTF	TGTGCCAGCAGCTCCTTGGGGGGGCGTCTCGGCTATGGCTACACCTTC
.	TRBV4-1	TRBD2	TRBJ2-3	CASSPSGAYYSTDTQYF	TGCGCCAGCAGCCCGAGCGGGGCTTACTATTCCACAGATACGCAGTATTTT
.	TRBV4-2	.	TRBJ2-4	CASSPGGIQYF	TGTGCCAGCAGCCCCGGTGGCATTCAGTACTTC
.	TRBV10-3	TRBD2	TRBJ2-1	CAIAGSSYNEQFF	TGTGCCATAGCGGGAAGTTCCTACAATGAGCAGTTCTTC
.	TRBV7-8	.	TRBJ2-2	CASSLSPPRTGELFF	TGTGCCAGCAGCTTGTCCCCCCCGAGGACCGGGGAGCTGTTTTTT
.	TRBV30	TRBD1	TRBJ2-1	CACGTGGVAGPLRGQFF	TGTGCCTGCGGGACAGGGGGGGTAGCGGGCCCCCTCCGTGGGCAGTTCTTC
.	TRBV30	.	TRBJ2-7	CAWSLKDSPYEQYF	TGTGCCTGGAGTTTAAAGGACAGCCCCTACGAGCAGTACTTC
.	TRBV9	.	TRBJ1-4	CASSGQNEKLFF	TGTGCCAGCAGCGGACAGAATGAAAAACTGTTTTTT
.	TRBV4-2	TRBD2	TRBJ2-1	CASSRTTSGVENEQFF	TGTGCCAGCAGCCGGACGACTAGCGGGGTCGAGAATGAGCAGTTCTTC
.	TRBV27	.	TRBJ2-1	CASSLSQGYLLNEQFF	TGTGCCAGCAGTTTATCACAGGGTTACCTACTCAATGAGCAGTTCTTC
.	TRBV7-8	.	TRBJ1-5	CASSLAGGQPQHF	TGTGCCAGCAGCTTAGCGGGGGGGCAGCCCCAGCATTTT
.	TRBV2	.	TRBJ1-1	CAAHLSTEAFF	TGTGCAGCCCACCTAAGCACTGAAGCTTTCTTT
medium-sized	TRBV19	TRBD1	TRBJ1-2	CASYPGTGVGYGYTF	TGTGCCAGTTACCCTGGGACAGGGGTAGGCTATGGCTACACCTTC